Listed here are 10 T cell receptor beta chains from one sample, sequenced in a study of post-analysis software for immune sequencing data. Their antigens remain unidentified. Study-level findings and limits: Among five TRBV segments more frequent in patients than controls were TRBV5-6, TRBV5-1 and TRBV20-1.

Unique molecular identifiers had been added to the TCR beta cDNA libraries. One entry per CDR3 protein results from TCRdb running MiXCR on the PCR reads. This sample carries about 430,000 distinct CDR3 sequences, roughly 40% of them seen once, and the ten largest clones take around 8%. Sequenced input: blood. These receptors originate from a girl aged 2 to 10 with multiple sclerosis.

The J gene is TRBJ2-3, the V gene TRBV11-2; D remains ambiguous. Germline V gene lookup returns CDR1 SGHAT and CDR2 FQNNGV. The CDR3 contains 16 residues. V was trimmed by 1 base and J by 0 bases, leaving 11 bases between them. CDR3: CASSLAFSASTDTQYF. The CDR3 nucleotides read TGTGCCAGCAGCTTAGCATTTAGTGCAAGCACAGATACGCAGTATTTT.

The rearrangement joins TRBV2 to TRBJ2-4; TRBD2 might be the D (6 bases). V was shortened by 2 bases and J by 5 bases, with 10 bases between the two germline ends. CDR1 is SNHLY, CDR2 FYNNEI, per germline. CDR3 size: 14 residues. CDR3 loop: CASSEPGVENIQYF. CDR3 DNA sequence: TGTGCCAGCAGTGAACCGGGAGTTGAAAACATTCAGTACTTC.

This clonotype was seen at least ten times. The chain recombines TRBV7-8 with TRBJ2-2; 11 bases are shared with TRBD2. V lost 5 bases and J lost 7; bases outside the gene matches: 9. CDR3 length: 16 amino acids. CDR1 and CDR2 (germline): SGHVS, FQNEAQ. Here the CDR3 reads CASSPRLAGSNGELFF. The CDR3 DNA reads TGTGCCAGCAGCCCCAGACTAGCGGGATCAAACGGGGAGCTGTTTTTT. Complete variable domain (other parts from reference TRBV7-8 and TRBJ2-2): GAGVSQSPRYKVAKRGQDVALRCDPISGHVSLFWYQQALGQGPEFLTYFQNEAQLDKSGLPSDRFFAERPEGSVSTLKIQRTQQEDSAVYLCASSPRLAGSNGELFFGEGSRLTVL.

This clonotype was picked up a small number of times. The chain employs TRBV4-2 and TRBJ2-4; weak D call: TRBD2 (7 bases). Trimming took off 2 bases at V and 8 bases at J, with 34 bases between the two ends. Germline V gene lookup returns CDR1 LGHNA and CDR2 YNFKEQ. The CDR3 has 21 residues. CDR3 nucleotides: TGTGCCAGCAGCCAATCGGGACGGGGGCAAGGGGGGGCTCAGTCATATTACATTCAGTACTTC. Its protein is CASSQSGRGQGGAQSYYIQYF.

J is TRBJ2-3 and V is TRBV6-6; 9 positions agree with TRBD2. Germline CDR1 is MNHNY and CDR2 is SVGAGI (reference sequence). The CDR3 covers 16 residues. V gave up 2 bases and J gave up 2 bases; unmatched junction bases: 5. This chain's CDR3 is CASSYRSGSFTDTQYF. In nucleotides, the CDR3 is TGTGCCAGCAGTTACCGTAGCGGGAGCTTCACAGATACGCAGTATTTT.

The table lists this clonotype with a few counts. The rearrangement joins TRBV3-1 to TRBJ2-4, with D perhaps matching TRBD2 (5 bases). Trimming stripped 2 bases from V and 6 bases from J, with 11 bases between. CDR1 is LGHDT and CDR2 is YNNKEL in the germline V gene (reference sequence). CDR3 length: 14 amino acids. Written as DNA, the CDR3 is TGTGCCAGCAGCCAACTCACCCGGGGAAACATTCAGTACTTC. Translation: CASSQLTRGNIQYF.

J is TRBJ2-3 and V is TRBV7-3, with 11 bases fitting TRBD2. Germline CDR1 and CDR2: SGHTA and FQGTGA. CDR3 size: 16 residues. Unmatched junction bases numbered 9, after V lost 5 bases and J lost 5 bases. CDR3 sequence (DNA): TGTGCCAGCAGCGAAGGACTAGCGGGCCTCGGAGATACGCAGTATTTT. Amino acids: CASSEGLAGLGDTQYF. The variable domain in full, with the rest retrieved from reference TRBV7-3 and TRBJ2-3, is GAGVSQTPSNKVTEKGKYVELRCDPISGHTALYWYRQSLGQGPEFLIYFQGTGAADDSGLPNDRFFAVRPEGSVSTLKIQRTERGDSAVYLCASSEGLAGLGDTQYFGPGTRLTVL.

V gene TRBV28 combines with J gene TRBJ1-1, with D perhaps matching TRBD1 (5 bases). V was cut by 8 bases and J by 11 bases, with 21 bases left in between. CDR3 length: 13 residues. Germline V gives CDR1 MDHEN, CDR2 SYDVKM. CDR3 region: CASALDARTFAFF. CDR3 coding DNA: TGTGCCAGCGCCCTAGATGCGAGGACATTCGCTTTCTTT.

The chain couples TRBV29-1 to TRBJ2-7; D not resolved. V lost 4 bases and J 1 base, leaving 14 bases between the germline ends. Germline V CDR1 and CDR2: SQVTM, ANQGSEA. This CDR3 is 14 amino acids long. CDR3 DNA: TGCAGCGTTGGAGTAAAGGGTAGTTCCTACGAGCAGTACTTC. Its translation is CSVGVKGSSYEQYF.

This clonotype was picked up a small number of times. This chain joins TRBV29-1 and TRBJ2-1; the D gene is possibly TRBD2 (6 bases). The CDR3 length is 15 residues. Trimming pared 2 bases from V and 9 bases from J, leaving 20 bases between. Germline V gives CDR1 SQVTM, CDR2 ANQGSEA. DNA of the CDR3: TGCAGCGTTGAATCTACCGGGACTCCCCTCGGTGAGCAGTTCTTC. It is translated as CSVESTGTPLGEQFF.